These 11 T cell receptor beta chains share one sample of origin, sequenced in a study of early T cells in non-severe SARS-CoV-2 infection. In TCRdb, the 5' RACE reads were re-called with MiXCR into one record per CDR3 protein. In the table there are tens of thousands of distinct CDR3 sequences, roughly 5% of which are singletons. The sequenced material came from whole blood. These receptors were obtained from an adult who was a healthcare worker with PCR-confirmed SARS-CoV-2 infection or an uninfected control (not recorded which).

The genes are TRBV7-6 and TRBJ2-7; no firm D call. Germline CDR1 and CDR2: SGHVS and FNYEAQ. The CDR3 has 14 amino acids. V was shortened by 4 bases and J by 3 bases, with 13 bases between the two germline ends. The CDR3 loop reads CASSSELTLYEQYF. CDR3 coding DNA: TGTGCCAGCAGCTCGGAGCTGACTCTCTACGAGCAGTACTTC.

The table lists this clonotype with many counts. Written as DNA, the CDR3 is TGTGCCAGCAGTTTTGGATTAGCCAAAAACATTCAGTACTTC. This encodes CASSFGLAKNIQYF. This chain uses TRBV28 with TRBJ2-4; D not resolved. Trimming pared 3 bases from V and 0 bases from J, leaving 6 bases between. This CDR3 comprises 14 residues. Germline V lookup: CDR1 MDHEN, CDR2 SYDVKM.

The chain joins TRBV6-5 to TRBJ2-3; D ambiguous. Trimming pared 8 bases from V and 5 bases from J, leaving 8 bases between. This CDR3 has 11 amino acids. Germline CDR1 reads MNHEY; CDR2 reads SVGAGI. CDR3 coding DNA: TGTGCCAGCGGCCAAGGAGATACGCAGTATTTT. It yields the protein CASGQGDTQYF.

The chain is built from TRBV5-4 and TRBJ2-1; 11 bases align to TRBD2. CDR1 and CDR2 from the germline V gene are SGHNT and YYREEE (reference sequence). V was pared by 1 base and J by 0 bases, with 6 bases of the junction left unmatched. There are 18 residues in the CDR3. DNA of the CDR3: TGTGCCAGCAGCTTGACTAGCGGGAGAATTCCCTCCTACAATGAGCAGTTCTTC. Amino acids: CASSLTSGRIPSYNEQFF.

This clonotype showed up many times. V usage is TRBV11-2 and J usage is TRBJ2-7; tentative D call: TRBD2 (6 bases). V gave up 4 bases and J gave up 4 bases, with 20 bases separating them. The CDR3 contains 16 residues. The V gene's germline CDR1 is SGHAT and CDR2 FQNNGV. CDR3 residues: CASSSLRGGTRYEQYF. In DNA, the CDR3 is TGTGCCAGCAGCTCCCTGAGAGGAGGGACGCGGTACGAGCAGTACTTC.

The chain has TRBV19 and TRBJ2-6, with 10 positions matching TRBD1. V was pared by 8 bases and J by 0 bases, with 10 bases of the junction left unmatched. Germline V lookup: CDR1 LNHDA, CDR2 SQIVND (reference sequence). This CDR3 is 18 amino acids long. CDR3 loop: CASQQGTGVSSGANVLTF. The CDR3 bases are TGTGCCAGTCAACAGGGGACAGGGGTCAGCTCTGGGGCCAACGTCCTGACTTTC.

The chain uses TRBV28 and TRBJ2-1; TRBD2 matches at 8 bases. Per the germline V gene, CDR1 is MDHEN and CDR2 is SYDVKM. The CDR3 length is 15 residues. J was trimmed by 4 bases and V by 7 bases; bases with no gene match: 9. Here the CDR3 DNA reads TGTGCCAGCACCCTACAGCGGGGGCCGTACAATGAGCAGTTCTTC. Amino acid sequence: CASTLQRGPYNEQFF.

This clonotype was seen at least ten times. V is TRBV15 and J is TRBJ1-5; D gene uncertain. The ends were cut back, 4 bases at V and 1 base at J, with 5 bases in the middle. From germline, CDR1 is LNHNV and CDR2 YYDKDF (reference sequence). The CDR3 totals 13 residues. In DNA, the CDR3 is TGTGCCACCAGCACGAGAAGCAATCAGCCCCAGCATTTT. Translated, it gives CATSTRSNQPQHF.

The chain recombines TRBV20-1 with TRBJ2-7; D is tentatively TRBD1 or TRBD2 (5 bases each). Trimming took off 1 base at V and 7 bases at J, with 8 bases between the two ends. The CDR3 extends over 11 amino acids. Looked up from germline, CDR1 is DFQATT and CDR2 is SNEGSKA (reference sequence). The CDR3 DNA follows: TGCAGTGCTAGAGGGGGGACGGAGCAGTACTTC. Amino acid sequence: CSARGGTEQYF.

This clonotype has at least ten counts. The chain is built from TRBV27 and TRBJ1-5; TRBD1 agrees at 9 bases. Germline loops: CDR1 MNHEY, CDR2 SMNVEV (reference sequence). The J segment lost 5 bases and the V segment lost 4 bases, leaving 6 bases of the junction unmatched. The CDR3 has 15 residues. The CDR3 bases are TGTGCCAGCAGTTCGGGGACAGGGCGGGATCAGCCCCAGCATTTT. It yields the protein CASSSGTGRDQPQHF.

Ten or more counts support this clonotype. This CDR3 reads CASRRSGGLYNEQFF. As DNA, the CDR3 is TGTGCCAGTAGGCGTAGCGGGGGGCTATACAATGAGCAGTTCTTC. This sequence joins TRBV19 and TRBJ2-1; 10 bases fit TRBD2. Losses at the gene ends were 6 bases for V and 4 bases for J; bases not matched to a gene: 6. Germline CDR1 LNHDA, CDR2 SQIVND (reference sequence). CDR3 length equals 15 residues.